One and the same sample provided the 9 T cell receptor beta chains below, sequenced in a study of blood T cell repertoires in COVID-19. Profiled with immunoSEQ multiplex PCR; TCRdb holds only in-frame clones, not every one. The profile shows 300,000 to 450,000 clones, more than 85% of them singletons. Material for sequencing was peripheral blood. Receptors were obtained from a human donor in a cohort sampled during active COVID-19.

The chain couples TRBV4-1 to TRBJ2-1, with D perhaps TRBD2 (7 bases). Germline V gene lookup returns CDR1 MGHRA and CDR2 YSYEKL. V lost 1 base and J lost 4, with 17 bases in between. There are 17 residues in the CDR3. CDR3 protein: CASSQVLGRGPYNEQFF. CDR3 sequence (DNA): TGCGCCAGCAGCCAAGTTCTTGGGCGGGGGCCGTACAATGAGCAGTTCTTC.

The chain joins TRBV27 to TRBJ1-6; TRBD1 aligns across 7 bases. With V trimmed by 8 bases and J by 3 bases, 4 bases remained unmatched. The CDR3 sequence is 14 residues long. Germline CDR1 is MNHEY and CDR2 is SMNVEV (reference sequence). This CDR3 reads CASSTGLYNSPLHF. As DNA, the CDR3 is TGTGCCAGCTCGACAGGGCTCTATAATTCACCCCTCCACTTT.

The table lists this clone with a count of one. This rearrangement joins TRBV30 to TRBJ1-6; the match to TRBD1 covers 7 bases. The CDR3 has 14 residues. The V gene end was trimmed by 0 bases and the J gene end by 6 bases; junction bases not matched to a gene: 2. The germline V gene encodes CDR1 GTSNPN and CDR2 SVGIG (reference sequence). Here the CDR3 reads CAWSVAGGNSPLHF. Here the CDR3 DNA reads TGTGCCTGGAGTGTCGCAGGGGGTAATTCACCCCTCCACTTT.

The chain joins TRBV23-1 to TRBJ2-7; 7 bases fit TRBD1. TRBV23-1 is an ORF for which the function is uncertain. This CDR3 contains 15 residues. V lost 3 bases, J lost 1 base, and 6 bases stayed unmatched. CDR3 in amino acids: CASSHPVQGSYEQYF. CDR3 bases: TGCGCCAGCAGTCACCCTGTACAGGGGTCCTACGAGCAGTACTTC.

DNA of the CDR3: TGTGCCAGTGGGGGGGGTCGGATCGGGGCCCAGCATTTT. Translated, it gives CASGGGRIGAQHF. The chain joins TRBV19 to TRBJ1-5; a possible D gene is TRBD1 (5 bases). The CDR3 runs 13 residues. Germline CDR1 LNHDA, CDR2 SQIVND (reference sequence). V was clipped by 8 bases and J by 11 bases, with 19 bases between them.

The rearrangement uses TRBV5-1 and TRBJ2-2, with D uncertain. CDR3 length: 14 residues. V was clipped by 7 bases and J by 5 bases, with 15 bases between them. Germline values: CDR1 SGHRS, CDR2 YFSETQ. CDR3 in amino acids: CASQILPGTGELFF. The DNA of the CDR3 is TGCGCCAGCCAAATCCTACCTGGTACCGGGGAGCTGTTTTTT. Together with reference TRBV5-1 and TRBJ2-2, the CDR3 gives the full variable domain: KAGVTQTPRYLIKTRGQQVTLSCSPISGHRSVSWYQQTPGQGLQFLFEYFSETQRNKGNFPGRFSGRQFSNSRSEMNVSTLELGDSALYLCASQILPGTGELFFGEGSRLTVL.

The rearrangement links TRBV14 to TRBJ2-7; D may be TRBD1 (5 bases). Germline assignment: CDR1 SGHDN and CDR2 FVKESK. Trimming cost V 1 base and J 4 bases, with 5 bases left between them. This CDR3 has 12 amino acids. The CDR3 sequence is CASSQGTYEQYF. The CDR3 bases are TGTGCCAGCAGCCAAGGGACATACGAGCAGTACTTC. Full variable domain (outside the CDR3, taken from reference TRBV14 and TRBJ2-7): EAGVTQFPSHSVIEKGQTVTLRCDPISGHDNLYWYRRVMGKEIKFLLHFVKESKQDESGMPNNRFLAERTGGTYSTLKVQPAELEDSGVYFCASSQGTYEQYFGPGTRLTVT.

This rearrangement joins TRBV2 to TRBJ1-1; TRBD1 matches 7 bases. V was pared by 6 bases and J by 3 bases, with 1 base of the junction left unmatched. The germline V gene has CDR1 SNHLY and CDR2 FYNNEI. This CDR3 spans 12 amino acids. CDR3 coding DNA: TGTGCCAGCAGCAGGGGGGACACTGAAGCTTTCTTT. Protein sequence: CASSRGDTEAFF. Variable domain in full (rest from reference TRBV2 and TRBJ1-1): EPEVTQTPSHQVTQMGQEVILRCVPISNHLYFYWYRQILGQKVEFLVSFYNNEISEKSEIFDDQFSVERPDGSNFTLKIRSTKLEDSAMYFCASSRGDTEAFFGQGTRLTVV.

The chain joins TRBV21-1 to TRBJ2-1; the table's TRBD2 call for D was not verified on the DNA. TRBV21-1 is reported as a pseudogene. The length of the CDR3 is 14 residues. DNA for the CDR3: TGTGCCAGCAGCAACCAGCGGGAGAAGAATGAGCAGTTCTTC. Protein: CASSNQREKNEQFF.